This T cell receptor beta chain was retrieved from a study of OX40 agonist ivuxolimab in advanced cancers. Study summary: Patients enrolled in dose escalation were diagnosed with hepatocellular carcinoma, melanoma, renal cell or head and neck cancer. General study points: In CD8+ T cells, expanded clones were on average more numerous than in CD4+. Doses of 0.1 to 3.0 mg/kg were accompanied by clonal expansion of CD4+ and CD8+ blood T cells by week 6.

On this clone: Its antigen remains unidentified.

Trimming removed 4 bases at V and 5 bases at J, with 12 bases between. The CDR3 is 14 residues long. Per the germline V gene, CDR1 is MGHRA and CDR2 is YSYEKL. TCRdb's copy holds only in-frame clones and misses some; the assay was immunoSEQ multiplex PCR. The sample consists of under 25,000 clones, about 70% of them appearing once. The source is an adult with an advanced solid tumor such as melanoma, head and neck, liver or kidney cancer. The chain links TRBV4-1 to TRBJ1-5; D is unclear. The sample here was CD4+ or CD8+ T cells sorted from blood, taken in a trial of the OX40 agonist ivuxolimab. The CDR3 DNA reads as TGCGCCAGCAGCCGGACTATCGGCGATCAGCCCCAGCATTTT. Protein sequence: CASSRTIGDQPQHF.